The clone carrying this TCR beta chain was detected once. This specimen comes from a study of blood T cell repertoires in COVID-19. Profiled with immunoSEQ multiplex PCR; TCRdb holds only in-frame clones, not every one. The sample lists about 230,000 clones, over 75% seen once, with around 10% in the top ten. This CDR3 is built from 16 residues. From germline, CDR1 is MNHEY and CDR2 SVGAGI. V lost 2 bases and J lost 4, with 18 bases in between. Specimen: peripheral blood. The TCR comes from a man aged 50-60 years with COVID-19, enrolled during active disease. This chain uses TRBV6-5 with TRBJ2-7, with a weak D call TRBD1 (6 bases). The CDR3 region has the DNA TGTGCCAGCAGTTACCGTCAGACAGGATTAGCTTACGAGCAGTACTTC. It is translated as CASSYRQTGLAYEQYF.